A single sample is the source of the 3 T cell receptor beta chains below, sequenced in a study of T cell responses to AZD1222 COVID-19 vaccine. Sequencing used immunoSEQ multiplex PCR; TCRdb keeps in-frame clones, though not all of them. The table shows 90,000 to 150,000 clones, with about 85% occurring only once. This sample comprised peripheral blood, obtained on day 0 of AZD1222 vaccination. These receptors came from an adult in good health.

The chain employs TRBV9 and TRBJ2-7; TRBD2 aligns across 8 bases. After removal of 2 bases from V and 1 base from J, the junction contained 11 bases not matched to a gene. This CDR3 region has 17 residues. CDR1 and CDR2 from the germline V gene are SGDLS and YYNGEE. The CDR3: CASSVRGTSRLSYEQYF. The CDR3 DNA reads as TGTGCCAGCAGCGTGAGAGGGACTAGTCGATTATCCTACGAGCAGTACTTC.

This clone was counted once. The chain is built from TRBV5-1 and TRBJ1-5; weak D call: TRBD1 (5 bases). This CDR3 region has 13 residues. Trimming removed 3 bases at V and 3 bases at J, with 7 bases between. In germline, CDR1 is SGHRS, CDR2 YFSETQ. CDR3 sequence (DNA): TGCGCCAGCAGCTGGGGGGACAATCAGCCCCAGCATTTT. It encodes CASSWGDNQPQHF.

This clone showed up just a few times. The chain links TRBV7-9 to TRBJ1-1; the match to TRBD1 covers 11 bases. CDR1 is SEHNR and CDR2 is FQNEAQ in the germline V gene (reference sequence). Losses at the gene ends were 5 bases for V and 5 bases for J; bases not matched to a gene: 7. This CDR3 has 15 amino acids. CDR3: CASSAGTGGGTEAFF. The CDR3 coding sequence is TGTGCCAGCAGCGCCGGGACAGGGGGAGGTACTGAAGCTTTCTTT.